The TCR beta chain under discussion was sequenced for a study of T cells in Graves' hyperthyroidism and ophthalmopathy. Study as a whole: The authors collected peripheral blood at initial diagnosis, before any treatment.

The CDR3 spans 15 residues. The germline V and J ends were trimmed by 5 bases and 2 bases, with 12 bases remaining between them. Germline values: CDR1 MNHNS, CDR2 SASEGT. TCR beta CDR3 region amplification was performed from RNA transcripts. HTBI primers were the set used in a first-round RT-PCR of the TCR CDR3. MiXCR was run by TCRdb on the multiplex PCR reads, yielding one entry per CDR3 protein. The sample has fewer than 650,000 distinct CDR3 sequences, 14% to 15% seen once; the top ten hold around 4.5%. This clonotype appeared many times. The origin of this receptor is a woman aged 40 to 50 with Graves' ophthalmopathy. V usage is TRBV6-1 and J usage is TRBJ2-2; no reliable D call. Sequencing was performed on blood. CDR3 amino acids: CASSPPEPNTGELFF. The CDR3 DNA reads as TGTGCCAGCAGTCCTCCTGAGCCTAACACCGGGGAGCTGTTTTTT.